The 22 T cell receptor beta chains listed next were all sequenced from one sample in a study of T cell changes during pregnancy in multiple sclerosis. Data came from immunoSEQ multiplex PCR; TCRdb stores just in-frame clones and leaves some out. This sample has just over 35,000 clones; approximately 93% occur once, and the top ten carry 0.41%. The material sequenced was CD4+ T cells from peripheral blood mononuclear cells, taken in the first trimester of pregnancy. Every receptor here comes from a female donor with multiple sclerosis, enrolled in a pregnancy study.

The J gene is TRBJ1-6, the V gene TRBV5-1; TRBD1 matches at 9 bases. The V and J ends lost 2 bases and 9 bases, in that order; junction bases with no gene match: 6. CDR1 is SGHRS and CDR2 is YFSETQ in the germline V gene. The CDR3 has 15 residues. The DNA of the CDR3 is TGCGCCAGCAGCTTAGGAGACAGGGGGTTTTCACCCCTCCACTTT. Protein: CASSLGDRGFSPLHF.

The genes are TRBV27 and TRBJ1-5, with TRBD1 identical over 8 bases. Germline CDR1 MNHEY, CDR2 SMNVEV (reference sequence). The CDR3 contains 17 residues. Unmatched junction bases numbered 10, after V lost 5 bases and J lost 1 base. This CDR3 is CASSRWTGLMSNQPQHF. As DNA, the CDR3 is TGTGCCAGCAGTCGATGGACAGGGCTTATGAGCAATCAGCCCCAGCATTTT.

Only one count was recorded for this clone. The chain employs TRBV5-1 and TRBJ1-4; TRBD1 agrees at 8 bases. Germline loops: CDR1 SGHRS, CDR2 YFSETQ. This CDR3 comprises 15 residues. Trimming at V came to 2 bases and at J to 6 bases, leaving 6 bases not matched to a gene. CDR3 in amino acids: CASSFQDRAHEKLFF. The CDR3 DNA follows: TGCGCCAGCAGCTTTCAGGACAGGGCCCATGAAAAACTGTTTTTT.

V gene TRBV28 combines with J gene TRBJ2-5, with 13 bases fitting TRBD2. With V trimmed by 2 bases and J by 3 bases, 15 bases remained unmatched. The CDR3 totals 20 residues. The germline gives CDR1 MDHEN, CDR2 SYDVKM. The CDR3 DNA follows: TGTGCCAGCAGTTTACCACTAGCGGGAGGGCCGCTTCCCCCAAAAGAGACCCAGTACTTC. Translated, it gives CASSLPLAGGPLPPKETQYF. Using reference TRBV28 and TRBJ2-5 for the parts outside the CDR3, the full variable domain is DVKVTQSSRYLVKRTGEKVFLECVQDMDHENMFWYRQDPGLGLRLIYFSYDVKMKEKGDIPEGYSVSREKKERFSLILESASTNQTSMYLCASSLPLAGGPLPPKETQYFGPGTRLLVL.

This clone was observed a few times. The rearrangement links TRBV19 to TRBJ2-5; 11 bases agree with TRBD1. CDR1 is LNHDA and CDR2 is SQIVND in the germline V gene (reference sequence). The CDR3 spans 16 residues. Trimming removed 4 bases from V and 5 bases from J; junction bases left unmatched: 9. The CDR3 nucleotides are TGTGCCAGTAGTAACGGACAGGGGGCATTAAGGGAGACCCAGTACTTC. It specifies CASSNGQGALRETQYF.

The chain uses TRBV7-6 and TRBJ2-6; 7 bases are shared with TRBD1. With V trimmed by 5 bases and J by 4 bases, 8 bases remained unmatched. Germline V gives CDR1 SGHVS, CDR2 FNYEAQ. The CDR3 is 16 amino acids. The CDR3 DNA reads TGTGCCAGCAGCCGGCGAACAGGGGTCGGGGCCAACGTCCTGACTTTC. This sequence encodes CASSRRTGVGANVLTF.

The J gene is TRBJ2-7, the V gene TRBV5-1, with D possibly matching TRBD1 (6 bases). The germline CDR1 and CDR2 sequences are SGHRS and YFSETQ. CDR3 length: 12 residues. V gave up 0 bases and J gave up 6 bases, with 7 bases separating them. The CDR3: CASSLEGGEQYF. CDR3 in DNA: TGCGCCAGCAGCTTGGAAGGGGGCGAGCAGTACTTC.

The V call is TRBV14, the J call TRBJ1-4, with TRBD1 identical over 8 bases. The CDR3 runs 12 residues. V shed 4 bases and J 10 bases; nucleotides not matched to a gene: 2. From germline, CDR1 is SGHDN and CDR2 FVKESK. CDR3 in DNA: TGTGCCAGCAGCCGGACAGGGTTAAAACTGTTTTTT. This gives the protein CASSRTGLKLFF.

This chain connects TRBV7-2 to TRBJ2-7, with TRBD2 as a possible D gene (5 bases). There are 13 residues in the CDR3. The V end was cut by 0 bases, the J end by 4 bases, with 7 bases between. Germline V gene lookup returns CDR1 SGHTA and CDR2 FQGNSA. CDR3 bases: TGTGCCAGCAGCTTAGCGCGAGGGTACGAGCAGTACTTC. Its translation is CASSLARGYEQYF.

This chain joins TRBV4-1 and TRBJ1-2; D not certain. Per the germline V gene, CDR1 is MGHRA and CDR2 is YSYEKL. V lost 4 bases and J 6 bases, leaving 12 bases between the germline ends. This CDR3 is built from 13 residues. The CDR3 bases are TGCGCCAGCAGCCTGGGCCTGGTGGATGGCTACACCTTC. Protein product: CASSLGLVDGYTF.

The rearrangement links TRBV29-1 to TRBJ1-2; TRBD1 is a possible D gene (5 bases). This CDR3 contains 11 residues. Trimming took off 5 bases at V and 4 bases at J, with 8 bases between the two ends. Germline V CDR1 and CDR2: SQVTM, ANQGSEA. The CDR3 region has the DNA TGCAGCGTTTGGGGGGTCTATGGCTACACCTTC. It encodes CSVWGVYGYTF.

The genes are TRBV19 and TRBJ2-5; a possible D gene is TRBD2 (7 bases). This CDR3 spans 17 amino acids. Germline-derived CDR1 and CDR2 are LNHDA and SQIVND (reference sequence). Trimming cost V 3 bases and J 5 bases, with 22 bases left between them. DNA for the CDR3: TGTGCCAGTAGTATGGGCGGCGGGGGCCTGCCGCGGGAGACCCAGTACTTC. Amino acids: CASSMGGGGLPRETQYF.

V gene TRBV7-3 combines with J gene TRBJ1-2; D possibly corresponds to TRBD1 (6 bases). From germline, CDR1 is SGHTA and CDR2 FQGTGA. V was pared by 3 bases and J by 4 bases, with 12 bases between. This CDR3 contains 14 residues. The CDR3 region is CASSFPGAVYGYTF. The DNA for the CDR3 is TGTGCCAGCAGCTTCCCAGGGGCTGTCTATGGCTACACCTTC. The complete variable domain, with remaining parts taken from reference TRBV7-3 and TRBJ1-2, reads GAGVSQTPSNKVTEKGKYVELRCDPISGHTALYWYRQSLGQGPEFLIYFQGTGAADDSGLPNDRFFAVRPEGSVSTLKIQRTERGDSAVYLCASSFPGAVYGYTFGSGTRLTVV.

J is TRBJ2-7 and V is TRBV7-2; D ambiguous. Germline V gene data show CDR1 as SGHTA and CDR2 as FQGNSA. This CDR3 is 12 amino acids long. V was trimmed by 5 bases and J by 1 base, leaving 6 bases between them. The chain's CDR3 is CASSHESYEQYF. CDR3 nucleotide sequence: TGTGCCAGCAGCCACGAGTCCTACGAGCAGTACTTC.

The V gene is TRBV21-1, the J gene TRBJ2-4; TRBD1 is the table's D call and was not checked against the DNA. TRBV21-1 is reported as a pseudogene. The CDR3 is 15 residues long. The CDR3 sequence: CASPLFRAEQGIQYF. The CDR3 nucleotides are TGTGCCAGCCCGCTTTTCAGGGCAGAACAGGGGATTCAGTACTTC.

V gene TRBV6-5 combines with J gene TRBJ1-1, with a tentative D call TRBD1 (6 bases). The CDR3 runs 14 residues. Deletions cut 5 bases from V and 6 bases from J, with 16 bases between. CDR1 is MNHEY, CDR2 SVGAGI, per germline. This CDR3 is CASSNTGQSPEAFF. Here the CDR3 DNA reads TGTGCCAGCAGTAATACCGGACAGTCACCTGAAGCTTTCTTT.

The rearrangement links TRBV19 to TRBJ1-3; the match to TRBD1 covers 8 bases. This CDR3 spans 15 amino acids. The germline V gene encodes CDR1 LNHDA and CDR2 SQIVND (reference sequence). Trimming took 6 bases from V and 2 from J; bases not matched to a gene: 6. The CDR3 coding sequence is TGTGCCAGTAGGGGGACAGGCGTGGCTGGAAACACCATATATTTT. This codes for CASRGTGVAGNTIYF. The variable domain in full, with the rest retrieved from reference TRBV19 and TRBJ1-3, is DGGITQSPKYLFRKEGQNVTLSCEQNLNHDAMYWYRQDPGQGLRLIYYSQIVNDFQKGDIAEGYSVSREKKESFPLTVTSAQKNPTAFYLCASRGTGVAGNTIYFGEGSWLTVV.

The V and J genes are TRBV7-2 and TRBJ2-1; 8 nucleotides match TRBD2. The CDR3 covers 15 residues. V was pared by 4 bases and J by 8 bases, with 10 bases of the junction left unmatched. CDR1 and CDR2 (germline): SGHTA, FQGNSA. CDR3 nucleotides: TGTGCCAGCAGCTCTGCTCGGGGGGGCAGCGATGAGCAGTTCTTC. This sequence encodes CASSSARGGSDEQFF.

The chain combines TRBV27 with TRBJ1-2; the match to TRBD1 covers 7 bases. The CDR3 is made up of 16 amino acids. With 4 bases clipped from V and 4 bases from J, the junction kept 12 bases outside the gene matches. The germline CDR1 and CDR2 sequences are MNHEY and SMNVEV (reference sequence). For the CDR3, the DNA is TGTGCCAGCAGTTCGATCACAGGGGTTACCCTCTATGGCTACACCTTC. Translating gives CASSSITGVTLYGYTF.

The rearrangement joins TRBV7-2 to TRBJ2-7; maybe TRBD1 (6 bases). The germline gives CDR1 SGHTA, CDR2 FQGNSA. The ends were cut back, 2 bases at V and 3 bases at J, with 8 bases in the middle. This CDR3 region has 13 residues. The CDR3 sequence: CASSLQGNYEQYF. The CDR3 coding sequence is TGTGCCAGCAGCTTACAGGGGAACTACGAGCAGTACTTC.

This chain uses TRBV11-1 with TRBJ2-3; D call uncertain. V lost 5 bases and J lost 5, with 8 bases in between. The germline gives CDR1 SGHAT, CDR2 FQDESV (reference sequence). The CDR3 length is 12 residues. The CDR3 sequence is CASSLAEDTQYF. The CDR3 DNA sequence: TGTGCCAGCAGCCTCGCAGAAGATACGCAGTATTTT.

CDR3 sequence: CASSPGTGEIDTQYF. The CDR3 DNA reads as TGTGCCAGCAGTCCCGGGACAGGGGAAATAGATACGCAGTATTTT. The chain joins TRBV6-4 to TRBJ2-3, with 10 bases fitting TRBD1. V gave up 5 bases and J gave up 5 bases; unmatched junction bases: 7. This CDR3 is built from 15 residues. CDR1 and CDR2 from the germline V gene are MRHNA and SNTAGT.